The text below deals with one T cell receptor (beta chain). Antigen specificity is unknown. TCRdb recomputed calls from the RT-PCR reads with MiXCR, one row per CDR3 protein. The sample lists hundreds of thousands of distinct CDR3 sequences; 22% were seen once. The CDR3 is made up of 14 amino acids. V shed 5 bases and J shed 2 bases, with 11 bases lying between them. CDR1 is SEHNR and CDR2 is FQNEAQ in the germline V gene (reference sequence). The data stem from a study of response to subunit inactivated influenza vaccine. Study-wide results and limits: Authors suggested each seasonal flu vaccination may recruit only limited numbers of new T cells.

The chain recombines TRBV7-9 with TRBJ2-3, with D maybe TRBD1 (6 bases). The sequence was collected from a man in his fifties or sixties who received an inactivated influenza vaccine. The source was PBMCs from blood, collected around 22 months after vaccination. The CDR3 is CASSPRTATDTQYF. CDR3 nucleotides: TGTGCCAGCAGCCCCCGGACAGCCACAGATACGCAGTATTTT.